These 9 T cell receptor beta chains share one sample of origin, sequenced in a study of blood T cell repertoires in COVID-19. The table came from immunoSEQ multiplex PCR; TCRdb's copy has only in-frame clones and leaves some out. This sample has approximately 230,000 clones; approximately 89% occur once, and the top ten carry around 6.5%. Sequenced: peripheral blood. Every receptor here comes from a woman in her twenties or thirties with COVID-19, enrolled during active disease.

As for this clone: This sample also contains other DNA sequences that code for the same CDR3. This sequence joins TRBV6-5 and TRBJ2-5; D perhaps matches TRBD1 (6 bases). Germline V CDR1 and CDR2: MNHEY, SVGAGI. The CDR3 totals 14 residues. The V end was cut by 0 bases, the J end by 5 bases, with 10 bases between. The CDR3 reads CASSYSGGRETQYF. Here the CDR3 DNA reads TGTGCCAGCAGTTACTCAGGGGGTAGGGAGACCCAGTACTTC.

The chain recombines TRBV7-2 with TRBJ1-4; D remains ambiguous. The CDR3 length is 14 residues. V shed 4 bases and J shed 4 bases, with 10 bases lying between them. Germline values: CDR1 SGHTA, CDR2 FQGNSA. This CDR3 is CASSSGSNNEKLFF. In nucleotides, the CDR3 is TGTGCCAGCAGCTCCGGGTCCAATAATGAAAAACTGTTTTTT.

In its sample, this clone was seen a few times. The gene calls are TRBV7-9 and TRBJ2-7; TRBD1 aligns across 9 bases. With 0 bases clipped from V and 3 bases from J, the junction kept 6 bases outside the gene matches. This CDR3 has 16 residues. Germline V gene lookup returns CDR1 SEHNR and CDR2 FQNEAQ (reference sequence). In DNA form, the CDR3 reads TGTGCCAGCAGCTTAGCTACAGGGGGCAGAGACTACGAGCAGTACTTC. It yields the protein CASSLATGGRDYEQYF.

The chain has TRBV6-4 and TRBJ1-2; D is possibly TRBD1 (5 bases). Per the germline V gene, CDR1 is MRHNA and CDR2 is SNTAGT. This CDR3 contains 13 residues. Trimming took off 3 bases at V and 3 bases at J, with 8 bases between the two ends. The CDR3 loop reads CASSEEGYYGYTF. CDR3 DNA sequence: TGTGCCAGCAGTGAGGAGGGGTACTATGGCTACACCTTC.

This CDR3 reads CASSIAWLAGGYEQFF. The CDR3 bases are TGTGCCAGTAGTATAGCGTGGCTAGCCGGAGGGTATGAGCAGTTCTTC. The chain uses TRBV19 and TRBJ2-1; D is perhaps TRBD2 (6 bases). The germline V and J ends were trimmed by 1 base and 8 bases, with 18 bases remaining between them. This CDR3 has 16 residues. Germline V gene sequence: CDR1 LNHDA, CDR2 SQIVND (reference sequence).

The chain carries TRBV4-1 and TRBJ2-3, with D possibly being TRBD2 (5 bases). The germline CDR1 and CDR2 sequences are MGHRA and YSYEKL. The V end lost 0 bases, the J end lost 1 base, and 8 bases lay between the germline ends. The CDR3 is made up of 15 amino acids. CDR3 residues: CASSQEGRGTDTQYF. The CDR3 DNA reads TGCGCCAGCAGCCAAGAAGGGCGGGGCACAGATACGCAGTATTTT.

V usage is TRBV5-6 and J usage is TRBJ2-2; D unclear. The V gene lost 4 bases and the J gene lost 2 bases, with 15 bases spanning the gap. This CDR3 spans 16 amino acids. The V gene's germline CDR1 is SGHDT and CDR2 YYEEEE. CDR3 sequence reads: CASSAMEIANTGELFF. For the CDR3, the DNA is TGTGCCAGCAGCGCAATGGAGATCGCAAACACCGGGGAGCTGTTTTTT.

J is TRBJ2-1 and V is TRBV18; 7 nucleotides line up with TRBD1. Unmatched junction bases numbered 6, after V lost 2 bases and J lost 8 bases. CDR1 is KGHSH and CDR2 is LQKENI in the germline V gene. This CDR3 has 14 residues. CDR3 nucleotide sequence: TGTGCCAGCTCACCAGTACAGGGGATATATGAGCAGTTCTTC. This sequence encodes CASSPVQGIYEQFF.

The rearrangement joins TRBV27 to TRBJ2-7, with 11 bases identical to TRBD2. J was trimmed by 3 bases and V by 6 bases; bases with no gene match: 7. Germline CDR1 is MNHEY and CDR2 is SMNVEV (reference sequence). The CDR3 runs to 15 residues. CDR3 in DNA: TGTGCCAGCAGCGAGACTAGCGGGAAGGACTACGAGCAGTACGTC. As protein: CASSETSGKDYEQYV.